The clone carrying this T cell receptor beta chain showed up just a few times. The antigen is not known. Since a much larger clone is just one base distant, this may be a read error. There were TCR beta CDR3 regions amplified from RNA transcripts. In the first-round RT-PCR of the TCR CDR3, the HTBI primer set was used. TCRdb passed the multiplex PCR reads through MiXCR, listing each CDR3 protein once. The sample holds about 24,000 distinct CDR3 sequences, around 47% seen once. This entry is derived from a study of T cells in Graves' hyperthyroidism and ophthalmopathy. Regarding the study as a whole: Blood held most thyroid clonotypes expanded above 0.001 frequency.

Patients were excluded because of uncontrolled infection, other autoimmune disease, pregnancy or lactation. This CDR3 is 15 amino acids long. CDR1 MGHRA and CDR2 YSYEKL come from the germline V gene. The material sequenced was blood. The receptor comes from a woman in her 40s with Graves' hyperthyroidism that later progressed to Graves' ophthalmopathy. The gene calls are TRBV4-1 and TRBJ1-1, with 9 bases fitting TRBD1. The CDR3 here is CAGSQEGGGQGRAFF. The CDR3 DNA reads as TGCGCCGGCAGCCAAGAGGGGGGGGGACAGGGCCGCGCTTTCTTT.